These 4 T cell receptor beta chains were all obtained from the same sample, sequenced in a study of cytomegalovirus exposure and HLA in healthy donors. PCR employed 60 Vbeta and 13 Jbeta primers. TCRdb's table, derived via immunoSEQ multiplex PCR, lists solely in-frame clones and lacks some. The sample has around 85,000 clones; around 80% are singletons. The source material was PBMCs. The receptors shown here come from a man aged 25 to 45 in good health and CMV-seronegative.

The V and J genes are TRBV6-5 and TRBJ2-3, with TRBD1 as a possible D gene (6 bases). In germline, CDR1 is MNHEY, CDR2 SVGAGI. Trimming took 2 bases from V and 1 from J, leaving 10 bases between them. The CDR3 is 15 residues long. CDR3 nucleotide sequence: TGTGCCAGCAGTTACGGGGCAGGGGGCACAGATACGCAGTATTTT. Amino acid sequence: CASSYGAGGTDTQYF.

The V call is TRBV27, the J call TRBJ2-2; D possibly corresponds to TRBD2 (5 bases). The length of the CDR3 is 17 residues. V was pared by 8 bases and J by 1 base, with 20 bases between. Germline CDR1 is MNHEY and CDR2 is SMNVEV (reference sequence). CDR3 sequence (DNA): TGTGCCAGCCAAAGCAGAGGACTCGGGATGAACACCGGGGAGCTGTTTTTT. This codes for CASQSRGLGMNTGELFF.

The V and J genes are TRBV5-6 and TRBJ2-5, with 9 nucleotides matching TRBD2. Germline CDR1 reads SGHDT; CDR2 reads YYEEEE. This CDR3 spans 14 amino acids. After removal of 7 bases from V and 5 bases from J, the junction contained 9 bases not matched to a gene. CDR3 in DNA: TGTGCCAGCGGGCGGGAGGGCCGGGGGGAGACCCAGTACTTC. The encoded protein is CASGREGRGETQYF.

The CDR3 spells CASRPSGGIISPYYEQYF. The CDR3 DNA sequence: TGCGCCAGCAGACCGAGCGGGGGCATTATTTCTCCCTACTACGAGCAGTACTTC. This chain links TRBV5-1 with TRBJ2-7; 8 nucleotides agree with TRBD2. CDR1 is SGHRS and CDR2 is YFSETQ in the germline V gene. This CDR3 has 18 residues. V trimming: 5 bases; J trimming: 3 bases; junction bases outside the gene matches: 19.